The 31 T cell receptor beta chains given below trace back to one sample, sequenced in a study of technical replicates of blood from several donors. The repertoire was sequenced with immunoSEQ multiplex PCR; TCRdb's copy has only in-frame clones and lacks some. This table has 75,000 to 90,000 clones, 90% to 95% appearing once. The specimen was T cells isolated from PBMCs. The receptor source for this set is a human donor in good health.

The rearrangement joins TRBV11-2 to TRBJ1-2; D might be TRBD1 (5 bases). Germline V gene data show CDR1 as SGHAT and CDR2 as FQNNGV. Trimming removed 4 bases from V and 4 bases from J, with 10 bases in between. The CDR3 totals 13 residues. CDR3 amino acids: CASSSDSSYGYTF. The CDR3 DNA sequence: TGTGCCAGCAGCTCTGACAGTAGCTATGGCTACACCTTC.

The rearrangement uses TRBV6-5 and TRBJ1-2; 8 positions match TRBD1. Germline V gives CDR1 MNHEY, CDR2 SVGAGI. Trimming at V came to 4 bases and at J to 4 bases, leaving 11 bases not matched to a gene. The CDR3 sequence is 16 residues long. CDR3 sequence (DNA): TGTGCCAGCAGTTTAGATTACGACAGGGGTGGCTATGGCTACACCTTC. It translates to CASSLDYDRGGYGYTF.

This chain joins TRBV27 and TRBJ1-1; 8 nucleotides align to TRBD1. Germline values: CDR1 MNHEY, CDR2 SMNVEV (reference sequence). V was clipped by 4 bases and J by 3 bases; unmatched bases: 16. The CDR3 contains 18 residues. The DNA for the CDR3 is TGTGCCAGCAGTTCGAGGACAGGGTACCCAAGTTTGGACACTGAAGCTTTCTTT. Its translation is CASSSRTGYPSLDTEAFF.

The chain joins TRBV5-1 to TRBJ1-1, with D possibly being TRBD1 (5 bases). V was cut by 3 bases and J by 2 bases, with 11 bases left in between. The CDR3 runs 14 residues. Per the germline V gene, CDR1 is SGHRS and CDR2 is YFSETQ. The CDR3 region is CASSSIDSNTEAFF. The DNA of the CDR3 is TGCGCCAGCAGCTCAATAGACAGTAACACTGAAGCTTTCTTT.

The chain recombines TRBV5-1 with TRBJ2-1, with 7 positions matching TRBD1. CDR3 length equals 15 residues. Looked up from germline, CDR1 is SGHRS and CDR2 is YFSETQ. J was trimmed by 7 bases and V by 1 base; bases with no gene match: 8. The CDR3 nucleotides read TGCGCCAGCAGCTTGTTCGGGACAGCTTTTAATGAGCAGTTCTTC. Encoded protein: CASSLFGTAFNEQFF.

The rearrangement joins TRBV18 to TRBJ2-5; 8 bases are a match to TRBD2. The CDR3 contains 16 residues. V gave up 3 bases and J gave up 1 base; unmatched junction bases: 7. Germline values: CDR1 KGHSH, CDR2 LQKENI. CDR3 DNA sequence: TGTGCCAGCTCACCCGAAGCGGGAGTAGGCCAAGAGACCCAGTACTTC. Translated: CASSPEAGVGQETQYF.

The chain is built from TRBV9 and TRBJ2-5, with TRBD2 identical over 7 bases. The J segment lost 5 bases and the V segment lost 3 bases, leaving 10 bases of the junction unmatched. This CDR3 comprises 15 residues. The V gene's germline CDR1 is SGDLS and CDR2 YYNGEE. The CDR3 loop is CASSGGGLGYETQYF. CDR3 bases: TGTGCCAGCAGCGGGGGAGGGCTGGGCTATGAGACCCAGTACTTC.

The chain combines TRBV11-3 with TRBJ2-5, with D possibly being TRBD2 (7 bases). This CDR3 is 13 amino acids long. Trimming removed 3 bases at V and 5 bases at J, with 10 bases between. From germline, CDR1 is SGHNT and CDR2 YENEEA. This CDR3 is CASSFGGAETQYF. In DNA form, the CDR3 reads TGTGCCAGCAGCTTTGGGGGGGCGGAGACCCAGTACTTC.

The V call is TRBV7-9, the J call TRBJ2-1, with 7 bases lining up with TRBD1. The CDR3 has 15 residues. The V gene end was trimmed by 2 bases and the J gene end by 5 bases; junction bases not matched to a gene: 6. Looked up from germline, CDR1 is SEHNR and CDR2 is FQNEAQ (reference sequence). The CDR3 spells CASSLRWTGHNEQFF. The CDR3 DNA follows: TGTGCCAGCAGCTTACGCTGGACAGGTCACAATGAGCAGTTCTTC.

The chain employs TRBV21-1 and TRBJ1-2; no check of the table's D call, TRBD1, against the DNA was made. TRBV21-1 is marked as a pseudogene. This CDR3 spans 16 amino acids. For the CDR3, the DNA is TGTGCCAGCAGCAAAGAATCGAACAGGGGAATCTATGGCTACACCTTC. This sequence encodes CASSKESNRGIYGYTF.

The J gene is TRBJ1-2, the V gene TRBV5-4, with D possibly matching TRBD1 (6 bases). The V end lost 7 bases, the J end lost 7 bases, and 20 bases lay between the germline ends. CDR1 is SGHNT, CDR2 YYREEE, per germline (reference sequence). CDR3 size: 14 residues. Here the CDR3 DNA reads TGTGCCAGCCACCCTTTCACGGGGGGCTCTGGCTACACCTTC. Residues: CASHPFTGGSGYTF. Together with reference TRBV5-4 and TRBJ1-2, the CDR3 gives the full variable domain: ETGVTQSPTHLIKTRGQQVTLRCSSQSGHNTVSWYQQALGQGPQFIFQYYREEENGRGNFPPRFSGLQFPNYSSELNVNALELDDSALYLCASHPFTGGSGYTFGSGTRLTVV.

The chain couples TRBV11-2 to TRBJ2-7, with D possibly being TRBD2 (6 bases). CDR3 length equals 14 residues. Looked up from germline, CDR1 is SGHAT and CDR2 is FQNNGV. V lost 3 bases and J 3 bases, leaving 12 bases between the germline ends. The CDR3 DNA sequence: TGTGCCAGCAGCTTCTGGGGACTTAACTACGAGCAGTACTTC. Its protein product is CASSFWGLNYEQYF.

The gene calls are TRBV7-9 and TRBJ1-2; D is unclear. Trimming stripped 1 base from V and 6 bases from J, with 9 bases between. This CDR3 comprises 13 residues. Germline V gene data show CDR1 as SEHNR and CDR2 as FQNEAQ (reference sequence). This CDR3 is CASSLGPVDGYTF. The CDR3, as DNA: TGTGCCAGCAGCTTAGGTCCGGTTGATGGCTACACCTTC. The full variable domain, completed using reference TRBV7-9 and TRBJ1-2, is DTGVSQNPRHKITKRGQNVTFRCDPISEHNRLYWYRQTLGQGPEFLTYFQNEAQLEKSRLLSDRFSAERPKGSFSTLEIQRTEQGDSAMYLCASSLGPVDGYTFGSGTRLTVV.

V usage is TRBV5-8 and J usage is TRBJ1-4, with D perhaps matching TRBD1 (6 bases). V was clipped by 0 bases and J by 4 bases, with 10 bases between them. The CDR3 is 15 residues long. Germline CDR1 SGHTS, CDR2 YDEGEE. The CDR3 sequence is CASSLVGARNEKLFF. CDR3 coding DNA: TGTGCCAGCAGCTTGGTGGGGGCGCGTAATGAAAAACTGTTTTTT.

The gene calls are TRBV11-2 and TRBJ2-1, with 7 nucleotides matching TRBD2. The CDR3 loop spans 16 amino acids. The V segment lost 5 bases and the J segment 7 bases; nucleotides outside the gene matches: 14. Looked up from germline, CDR1 is SGHAT and CDR2 is FQNNGV. The DNA of the CDR3 is TGTGCCAGCAGCCCGAATAGGGGCGGGAGTTTAAATGAGCAGTTCTTC. Translating it yields CASSPNRGGSLNEQFF.

The J gene is TRBJ2-2, the V gene TRBV5-1; weak D call: TRBD2 (7 bases). Trimming removed 0 bases at V and 3 bases at J, with 18 bases between. Germline CDR1 is SGHRS and CDR2 is YFSETQ. The CDR3 consists of 18 residues. This CDR3 is CASSLDWRGPSYTGELFF. The CDR3 DNA reads as TGCGCCAGCAGCTTGGACTGGCGGGGGCCCTCGTACACCGGGGAGCTGTTTTTT.

With respect to this clone: The junction and the germline gene differ at one end; a read error may be behind it. This sequence joins TRBV19 and TRBJ2-7; 8 bases align to TRBD2. The CDR3 consists of 11 residues. Germline V lookup: CDR1 LNHDA, CDR2 SQIVND (reference sequence). CDR3 protein: CASSMSGLVFF. CDR3 in DNA: TGTGCCAGTAGTATGTCGGGACTAGTGTTCTTC.

The chain employs TRBV5-6 and TRBJ1-6; TRBD1 agrees at 7 bases. This CDR3 is built from 16 residues. Germline V gene sequence: CDR1 SGHDT, CDR2 YYEEEE. V dropped 6 bases and J dropped 8; count of bases not matched to a gene: 14. The CDR3 sequence is CASKRVGTEEHSPLHF. CDR3 bases: TGTGCCAGCAAAAGGGTTGGGACAGAAGAGCATTCACCCCTCCACTTT.

The V gene is TRBV2, the J gene TRBJ2-7; TRBD2 is a possible D gene (5 bases). Germline assignment: CDR1 SNHLY and CDR2 FYNNEI. Trimming stripped 3 bases from V and 4 bases from J, with 16 bases between. The CDR3 spans 15 residues. In nucleotides, the CDR3 is TGTGCCAGCAGTGACCTGGCGGGCCTCGGGTACGAGCAGTACTTC. Translation gives CASSDLAGLGYEQYF.

This clone was counted once. The chain couples TRBV4-2 to TRBJ2-7; perhaps TRBD2 as D (6 bases). The length of the CDR3 is 15 residues. Trimming left V 0 bases short and J 0 bases short, with 9 bases between. In germline, CDR1 is LGHNA, CDR2 YNFKEQ. In DNA, the CDR3 is TGTGCCAGCAGCCAAGATTTACTAGCCTCCTACGAGCAGTACTTC. Residues: CASSQDLLASYEQYF.

The chain carries TRBV5-4 and TRBJ2-7, with D possibly being TRBD1 (6 bases). V was trimmed by 0 bases and J by 2 bases, leaving 9 bases between them. Germline V gene lookup returns CDR1 SGHNT and CDR2 YYREEE (reference sequence). CDR3 length equals 14 residues. This CDR3 is CASSLAGATYEQYF. The CDR3 bases are TGTGCCAGCAGCTTGGCAGGGGCGACCTACGAGCAGTACTTC. Based on the CDR3 plus reference TRBV5-4 and TRBJ2-7, the full variable domain is ETGVTQSPTHLIKTRGQQVTLRCSSQSGHNTVSWYQQALGQGPQFIFQYYREEENGRGNFPPRFSGLQFPNYSSELNVNALELDDSALYLCASSLAGATYEQYFGPGTRLTVT.

The CDR3 region is CASSLELTGDEQYF. In DNA, the CDR3 is TGCGCCAGCAGCTTGGAACTCACAGGTGACGAGCAGTACTTC. V is TRBV5-1 and J is TRBJ2-7, with D maybe TRBD1 (5 bases). The CDR3 is 14 residues long. From germline, CDR1 is SGHRS and CDR2 YFSETQ. The germline V and J ends were trimmed by 0 bases and 5 bases, with 12 bases remaining between them.

V gene TRBV7-6 combines with J gene TRBJ2-5; D remains unclear. The CDR3 contains 12 residues. Trimming shortened V by 4 bases and J by 3 bases, and 6 bases separated the two germline ends. CDR1 and CDR2 from the germline V gene are SGHVS and FNYEAQ. The CDR3 coding sequence is TGTGCCAGCAGCTGGTACAAAGAGACCCAGTACTTC. Translated: CASSWYKETQYF.

The chain couples TRBV6-5 to TRBJ2-1; 10 bases map to TRBD2. CDR3 length: 16 amino acids. The V gene's germline CDR1 is MNHEY and CDR2 SVGAGI. The V gene end was trimmed by 4 bases and the J gene end by 7 bases; junction bases not matched to a gene: 10. Here the CDR3 reads CASSSRGSGGWNEQFF. The CDR3 region has the DNA TGTGCCAGCAGTTCACGAGGTAGCGGGGGGTGGAATGAGCAGTTCTTC.

The rearrangement joins TRBV4-1 to TRBJ2-1, with 8 positions matching TRBD2. The CDR3 contains 16 residues. CDR1 is MGHRA, CDR2 YSYEKL, per germline. V trimming: 0 bases; J trimming: 7 bases; junction bases outside the gene matches: 8. CDR3 sequence reads: CASSQDRRGGTNEQFF. The CDR3 nucleotides read TGCGCCAGCAGCCAAGACCGTCGCGGGGGGACTAATGAGCAGTTCTTC.

J is TRBJ2-1 and V is TRBV18; 8 bases match TRBD2. V dropped 0 bases and J dropped 7; count of bases not matched to a gene: 8. This CDR3 comprises 16 residues. The germline gives CDR1 KGHSH, CDR2 LQKENI. The CDR3 reads CASSPPRSSGLNEQFF. The CDR3 nucleotides are TGTGCCAGCTCACCACCGAGGTCTAGCGGGTTGAATGAGCAGTTCTTC. Supplemented by reference TRBV18 and TRBJ2-1, the full variable domain reads NAGVMQNPRHLVRRRGQEARLRCSPMKGHSHVYWYRQLPEEGLKFMVYLQKENIIDESGMPKERFSAEFPKEGPSILRIQQVVRGDSAAYFCASSPPRSSGLNEQFFGPGTRLTVL.

The chain has TRBV6-6 and TRBJ2-7; perhaps TRBD1 as D (5 bases). The germline V and J ends were trimmed by 5 bases and 3 bases, with 11 bases remaining between them. The V gene's germline CDR1 is MNHNY and CDR2 SVGAGI (reference sequence). CDR3 length equals 13 residues. In nucleotides, the CDR3 is TGTGCCAGCAGTACAGGAGCTTTCTACGAGCAGTACTTC. Translation gives CASSTGAFYEQYF.

The V and J genes are TRBV5-1 and TRBJ2-7; 12 bases match TRBD2. Germline CDR1 reads SGHRS; CDR2 reads YFSETQ. V shed 0 bases, J shed 4 bases, and the junction held 5 bases outside the gene matches. CDR3 length: 16 residues. CDR3 DNA: TGCGCCAGCAGCTTGGGTCTAGCGGGAGGGTTGTACGAGCAGTACTTC. Its protein is CASSLGLAGGLYEQYF.

The chain carries TRBV7-7 and TRBJ2-5, with D hard to call. The CDR3 covers 15 residues. With 2 bases removed from V and 2 bases from J, the gap between germline ends came to 12 bases. Germline V gene lookup returns CDR1 SSHAT and CDR2 FNYEAQ (reference sequence). The chain's CDR3 is CASSLTLESQETQYF. CDR3 bases: TGTGCCAGCAGCTTAACTCTAGAGTCGCAAGAGACCCAGTACTTC.

The chain is built from TRBV25-1 and TRBJ1-1; no clear D. Germline CDR1 is MGHDK and CDR2 is SYGVNS. The V end was cut by 3 bases, the J end by 6 bases, with 14 bases between. The CDR3 is 14 amino acids. The CDR3 loop reads CASSDAGRLAEAFF. The DNA for the CDR3 is TGTGCCAGCAGTGACGCCGGGAGGCTGGCTGAAGCTTTCTTT.

This rearrangement joins TRBV7-8 to TRBJ1-1, with 8 bases identical to TRBD1. The CDR3 contains 16 residues. In germline, CDR1 is SGHVS, CDR2 FQNEAQ. The ends lost 1 base at V and 1 base at J; junction bases unmatched: 5. The CDR3 here is CASSLGYRGKNTEAFF. The CDR3 DNA sequence: TGTGCCAGCAGCTTAGGATACAGGGGGAAGAACACTGAAGCTTTCTTT. The entire variable domain, with the rest obtained from reference TRBV7-8 and TRBJ1-1, is as follows: GAGVSQSPRYKVAKRGQDVALRCDPISGHVSLFWYQQALGQGPEFLTYFQNEAQLDKSGLPSDRFFAERPEGSVSTLKIQRTQQEDSAVYLCASSLGYRGKNTEAFFGQGTRLTVV.